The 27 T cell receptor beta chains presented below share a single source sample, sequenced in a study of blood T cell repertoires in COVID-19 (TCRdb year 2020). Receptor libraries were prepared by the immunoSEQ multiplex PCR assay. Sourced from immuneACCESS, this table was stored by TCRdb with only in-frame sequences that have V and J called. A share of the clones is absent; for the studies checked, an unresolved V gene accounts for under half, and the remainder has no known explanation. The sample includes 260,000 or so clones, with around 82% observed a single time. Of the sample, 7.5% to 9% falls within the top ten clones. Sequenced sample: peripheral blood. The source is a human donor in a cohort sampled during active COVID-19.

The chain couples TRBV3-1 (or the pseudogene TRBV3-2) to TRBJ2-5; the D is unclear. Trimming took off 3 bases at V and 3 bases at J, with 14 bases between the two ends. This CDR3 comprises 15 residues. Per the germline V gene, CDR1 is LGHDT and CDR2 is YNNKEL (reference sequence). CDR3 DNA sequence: TGTGCCAGCAGCCATGATGTCTCAAGCGAAGAGACCCAGTACTTC. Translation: CASSHDVSSEETQYF.

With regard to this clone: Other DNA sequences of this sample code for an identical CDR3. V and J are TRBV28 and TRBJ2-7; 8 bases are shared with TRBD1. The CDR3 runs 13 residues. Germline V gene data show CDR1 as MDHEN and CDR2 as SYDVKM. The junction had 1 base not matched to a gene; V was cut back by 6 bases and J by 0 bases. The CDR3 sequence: CASSTGGSYEQYF. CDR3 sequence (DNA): TGTGCCAGCAGCACAGGGGGCTCCTACGAGCAGTACTTC. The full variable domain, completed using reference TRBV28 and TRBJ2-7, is DVKVTQSSRYLVKRTGEKVFLECVQDMDHENMFWYRQDPGLGLRLIYFSYDVKMKEKGDIPEGYSVSREKKERFSLILESASTNQTSMYLCASSTGGSYEQYFGPGTRLTVT.

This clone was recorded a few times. CDR3 loop: CASSTGGNSPLHF. DNA for the CDR3: TGTGCCAGTAGTACGGGTGGAAATTCACCCCTCCACTTT. The rearrangement joins TRBV19 to TRBJ1-6; D gene ambiguous. CDR1 is LNHDA, CDR2 SQIVND, per germline (reference sequence). CDR3 length: 13 residues. Trimming took 4 bases from V and 7 from J, leaving 8 bases between them.

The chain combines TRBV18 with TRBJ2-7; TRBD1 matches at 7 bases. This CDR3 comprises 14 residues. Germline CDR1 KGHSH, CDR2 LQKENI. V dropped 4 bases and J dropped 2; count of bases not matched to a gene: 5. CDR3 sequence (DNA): TGTGCCAGCTCACGGGGACAGCGACCCTACGAGCAGTACTTC. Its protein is CASSRGQRPYEQYF.

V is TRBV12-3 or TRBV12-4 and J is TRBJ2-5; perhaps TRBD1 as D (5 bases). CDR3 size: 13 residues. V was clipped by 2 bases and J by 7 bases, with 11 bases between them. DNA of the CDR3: TGTGCCAGCAGTTTAAAACCTCAGGGGACCCAGTACTTC. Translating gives CASSLKPQGTQYF.

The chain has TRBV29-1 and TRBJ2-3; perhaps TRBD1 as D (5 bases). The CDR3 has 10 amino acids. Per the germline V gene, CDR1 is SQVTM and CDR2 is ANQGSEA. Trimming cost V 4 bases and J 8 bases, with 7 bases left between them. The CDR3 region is CSVGQGTQYF. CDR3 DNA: TGCAGCGTTGGGCAGGGTACGCAGTATTTT.

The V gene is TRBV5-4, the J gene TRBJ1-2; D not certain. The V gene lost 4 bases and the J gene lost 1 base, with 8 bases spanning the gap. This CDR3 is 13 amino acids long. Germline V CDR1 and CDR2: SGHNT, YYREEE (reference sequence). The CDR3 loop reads CASSPSGNYGYTF. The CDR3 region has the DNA TGTGCCAGCAGCCCGTCCGGTAACTATGGCTACACCTTC.

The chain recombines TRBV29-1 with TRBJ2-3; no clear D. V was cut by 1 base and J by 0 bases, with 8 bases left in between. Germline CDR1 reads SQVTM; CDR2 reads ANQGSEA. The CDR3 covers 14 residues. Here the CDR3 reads CSVEGGISTDTQYF. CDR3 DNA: TGCAGCGTTGAAGGCGGCATTAGCACAGATACGCAGTATTTT.

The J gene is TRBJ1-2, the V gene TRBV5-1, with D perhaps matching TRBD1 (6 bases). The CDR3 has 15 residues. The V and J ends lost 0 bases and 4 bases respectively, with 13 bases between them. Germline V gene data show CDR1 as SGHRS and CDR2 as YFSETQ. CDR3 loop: CASSLASGDTYGYTF. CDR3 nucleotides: TGCGCCAGCAGCTTGGCCTCAGGGGATACCTATGGCTACACCTTC.

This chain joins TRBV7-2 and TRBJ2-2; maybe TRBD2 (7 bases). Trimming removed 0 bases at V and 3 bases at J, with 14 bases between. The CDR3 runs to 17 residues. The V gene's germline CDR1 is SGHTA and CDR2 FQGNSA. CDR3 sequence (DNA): TGTGCCAGCAGCTTAGCGCCGGGGGGCACGTACACCGGGGAGCTGTTTTTT. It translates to CASSLAPGGTYTGELFF.

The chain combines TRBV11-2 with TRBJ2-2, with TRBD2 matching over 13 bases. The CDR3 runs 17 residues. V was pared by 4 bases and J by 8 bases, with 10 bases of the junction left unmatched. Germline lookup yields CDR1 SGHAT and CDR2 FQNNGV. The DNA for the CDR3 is TGTGCCAGCAGCTCGGCACTAGCGGGGGGGCCTGCAGGGGAGCTGTTTTTT. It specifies CASSSALAGGPAGELFF.

The DNA for the CDR3 is TGTGCCAGCTCACCTCAATGGCACAACACCGGGGAGCTGTTTTTT. It encodes CASSPQWHNTGELFF. The chain couples TRBV18 to TRBJ2-2; D uncertain. CDR1 is KGHSH and CDR2 is LQKENI in the germline V gene. There are 15 residues in the CDR3. Trimming removed 3 bases from V and 2 bases from J, with 10 bases in between.

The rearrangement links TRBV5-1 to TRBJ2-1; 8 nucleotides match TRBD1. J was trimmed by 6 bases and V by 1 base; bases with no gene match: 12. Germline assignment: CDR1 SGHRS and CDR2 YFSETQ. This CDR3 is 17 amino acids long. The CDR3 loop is CASSLYTDRVNGNEQFF. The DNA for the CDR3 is TGCGCCAGCAGCTTGTACACGGACAGGGTTAATGGCAATGAGCAGTTCTTC.

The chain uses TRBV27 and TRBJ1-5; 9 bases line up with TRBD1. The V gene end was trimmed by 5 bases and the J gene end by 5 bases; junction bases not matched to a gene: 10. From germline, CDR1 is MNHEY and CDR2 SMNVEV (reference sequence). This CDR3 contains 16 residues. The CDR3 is CASSPPPTGGDQPQHF. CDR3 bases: TGTGCCAGCAGTCCCCCCCCGACAGGGGGGGATCAGCCCCAGCATTTT.

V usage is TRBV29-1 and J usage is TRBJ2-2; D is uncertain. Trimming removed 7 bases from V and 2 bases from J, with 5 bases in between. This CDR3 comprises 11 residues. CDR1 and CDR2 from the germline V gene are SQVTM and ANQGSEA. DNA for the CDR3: TGCAGCGGTCTTAACACCGGGGAGCTGTTTTTT. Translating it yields CSGLNTGELFF.

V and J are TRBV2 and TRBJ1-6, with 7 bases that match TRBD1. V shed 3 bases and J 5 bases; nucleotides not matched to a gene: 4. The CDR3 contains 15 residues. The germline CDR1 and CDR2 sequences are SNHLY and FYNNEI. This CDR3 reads CASSDRQGDNSPLHF. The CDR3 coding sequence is TGTGCCAGCAGTGACCGACAGGGAGATAATTCACCCCTCCACTTT.

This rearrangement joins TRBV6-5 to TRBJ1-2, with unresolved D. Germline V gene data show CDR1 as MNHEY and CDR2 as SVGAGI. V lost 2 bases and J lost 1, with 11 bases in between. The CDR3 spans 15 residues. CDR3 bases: TGTGCCAGCAGTTACGGAACCGGGTTTAACTATGGCTACACCTTC. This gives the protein CASSYGTGFNYGYTF.

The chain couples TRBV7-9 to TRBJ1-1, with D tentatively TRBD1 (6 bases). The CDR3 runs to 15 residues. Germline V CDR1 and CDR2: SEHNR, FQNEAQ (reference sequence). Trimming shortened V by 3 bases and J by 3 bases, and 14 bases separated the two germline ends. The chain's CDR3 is CASSFAGTSYTEAFF. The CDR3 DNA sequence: TGTGCCAGCAGCTTTGCCGGGACATCGTACACTGAAGCTTTCTTT. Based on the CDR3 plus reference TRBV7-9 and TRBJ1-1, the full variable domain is DTGVSQNPRHKITKRGQNVTFRCDPISEHNRLYWYRQTLGQGPEFLTYFQNEAQLEKSRLLSDRFSAERPKGSFSTLEIQRTEQGDSAMYLCASSFAGTSYTEAFFGQGTRLTVV.

DNA of the CDR3: TGCAGCGCTTTAGGGGCGACAGGCTACTCCTACGAGCAGTACTTC. Encoded protein: CSALGATGYSYEQYF. This chain links TRBV29-1 with TRBJ2-7; D perhaps matches TRBD1 (6 bases). The CDR3 covers 15 residues. The ends were cut back, 7 bases at V and 0 bases at J, with 19 bases in the middle. Germline CDR1 reads SQVTM; CDR2 reads ANQGSEA.

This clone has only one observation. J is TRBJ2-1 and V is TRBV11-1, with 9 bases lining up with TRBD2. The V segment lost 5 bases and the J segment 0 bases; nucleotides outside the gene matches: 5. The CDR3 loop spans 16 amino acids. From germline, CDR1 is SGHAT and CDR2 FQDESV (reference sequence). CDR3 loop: CASSILAGSSYNEQFF. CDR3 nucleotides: TGTGCCAGCAGCATTCTAGCGGGATCCTCCTACAATGAGCAGTTCTTC.

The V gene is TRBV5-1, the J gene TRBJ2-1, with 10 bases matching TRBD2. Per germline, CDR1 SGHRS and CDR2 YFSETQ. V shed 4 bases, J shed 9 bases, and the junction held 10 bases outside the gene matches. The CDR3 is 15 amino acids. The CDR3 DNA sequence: TGCGCCAGCAGCCGCACTAGCGGGGTGGGCGGTGAGCAGTTCTTC. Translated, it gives CASSRTSGVGGEQFF.

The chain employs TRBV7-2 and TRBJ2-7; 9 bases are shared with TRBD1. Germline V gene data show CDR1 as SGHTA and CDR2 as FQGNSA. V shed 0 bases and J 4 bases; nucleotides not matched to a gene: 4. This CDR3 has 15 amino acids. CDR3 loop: CASSLAGTGTYEQYF. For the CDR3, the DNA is TGTGCCAGCAGCTTAGCCGGGACAGGGACGTACGAGCAGTACTTC.

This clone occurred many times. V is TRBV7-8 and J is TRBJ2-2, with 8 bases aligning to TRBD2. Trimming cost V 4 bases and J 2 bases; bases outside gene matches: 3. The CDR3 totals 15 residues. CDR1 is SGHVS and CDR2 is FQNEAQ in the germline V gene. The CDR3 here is CASSSGLVNTGELFF. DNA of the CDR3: TGTGCCAGCAGCTCGGGACTAGTTAACACCGGGGAGCTGTTTTTT. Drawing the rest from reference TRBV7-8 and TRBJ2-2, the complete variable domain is GAGVSQSPRYKVAKRGQDVALRCDPISGHVSLFWYQQALGQGPEFLTYFQNEAQLDKSGLPSDRFFAERPEGSVSTLKIQRTQQEDSAVYLCASSSGLVNTGELFFGEGSRLTVL.

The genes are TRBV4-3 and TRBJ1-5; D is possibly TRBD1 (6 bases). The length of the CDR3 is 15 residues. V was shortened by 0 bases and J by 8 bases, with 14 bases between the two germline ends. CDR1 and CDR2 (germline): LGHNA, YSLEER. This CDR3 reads CASSQDPGGSEPQHF. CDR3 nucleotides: TGCGCCAGCAGCCAAGACCCGGGGGGCAGTGAGCCCCAGCATTTT.

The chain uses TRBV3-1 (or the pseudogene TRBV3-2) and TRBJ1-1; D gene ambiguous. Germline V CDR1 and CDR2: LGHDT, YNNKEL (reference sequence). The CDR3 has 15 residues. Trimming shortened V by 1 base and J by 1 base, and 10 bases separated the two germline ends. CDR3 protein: CASSQGSSENTEAFF. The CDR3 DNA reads TGTGCCAGCAGCCAAGGGTCGTCAGAGAACACTGAAGCTTTCTTT.

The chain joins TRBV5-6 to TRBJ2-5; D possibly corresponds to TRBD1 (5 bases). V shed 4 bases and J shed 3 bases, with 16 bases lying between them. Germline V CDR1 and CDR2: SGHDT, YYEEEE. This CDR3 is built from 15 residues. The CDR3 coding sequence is TGTGCCAGCAGCCGCCGGTGGACAACTGAAGAGACCCAGTACTTC. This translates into CASSRRWTTEETQYF.

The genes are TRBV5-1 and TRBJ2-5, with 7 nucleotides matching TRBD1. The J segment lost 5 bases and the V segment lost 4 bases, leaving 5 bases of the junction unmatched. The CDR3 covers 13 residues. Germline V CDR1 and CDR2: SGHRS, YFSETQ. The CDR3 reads CASSPTGMETQYF. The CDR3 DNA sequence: TGCGCCAGCAGCCCGACAGGGATGGAGACCCAGTACTTC. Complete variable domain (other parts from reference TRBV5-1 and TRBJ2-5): KAGVTQTPRYLIKTRGQQVTLSCSPISGHRSVSWYQQTPGQGLQFLFEYFSETQRNKGNFPGRFSGRQFSNSRSEMNVSTLELGDSALYLCASSPTGMETQYFGPGTRLLVL.